One and the same sample provided the 13 T cell receptor beta chains below, sequenced in a study of cytomegalovirus exposure and HLA in healthy donors. Only in-frame clones appear in the TCRdb table, and some are missing; sequencing was by immunoSEQ multiplex PCR. The sample lists 300,000 to 400,000 clones, 88% occurring once. The specimen was PBMCs. All receptors derive from a young man in good health and CMV-seronegative.

This rearrangement joins TRBV9 to TRBJ1-2; TRBD1 aligns across 7 bases. The V and J ends lost 4 bases and 8 bases, in that order; junction bases with no gene match: 8. The CDR3 consists of 13 residues. Germline V lookup: CDR1 SGDLS, CDR2 YYNGEE. DNA for the CDR3: TGTGCCAGCAGCAGGGGACAGCCATTCGGCTACACCTTC. This gives the protein CASSRGQPFGYTF.

This clone was detected a few times. The chain has TRBV5-6 and TRBJ1-2; 7 bases fit TRBD1. Germline-derived CDR1 and CDR2 are SGHDT and YYEEEE. Trimming removed 2 bases from V and 3 bases from J; junction bases left unmatched: 7. This CDR3 contains 15 residues. The CDR3 nucleotides read TGTGCCAGCAGCTTAACAGGGGCCACCTACTATGGCTACACCTTC. It translates to CASSLTGATYYGYTF.

The rearrangement links TRBV19 to TRBJ2-6; maybe TRBD2 (6 bases). Deletions cut 5 bases from V and 0 bases from J, with 20 bases between. CDR3 length: 19 residues. CDR1 is LNHDA, CDR2 SQIVND, per germline (reference sequence). Written as DNA, the CDR3 is TGTGCCAGTAGTCCCCAGGGCGGAGGGTCCTACTCTGGGGCCAACGTCCTGACTTTC. Protein sequence: CASSPQGGGSYSGANVLTF.

The genes are TRBV12-5 and TRBJ2-1; D might be TRBD1 (5 bases). The CDR3 contains 15 residues. CDR1 and CDR2 (germline): LGHNT, FRNRAP. V was trimmed by 3 bases and J by 5 bases, leaving 14 bases between them. CDR3 residues: CASGFWFGANNEQFF. CDR3 nucleotide sequence: TGTGCTAGTGGTTTCTGGTTTGGGGCCAACAATGAGCAGTTCTTC.

This chain links TRBV6-6 with TRBJ2-5; 9 bases are shared with TRBD2. This CDR3 has 13 amino acids. Germline values: CDR1 MNHNY, CDR2 SVGAGI (reference sequence). V was clipped by 8 bases and J by 5 bases; unmatched bases: 6. This chain's CDR3 is CASWRGGGETQYF. The CDR3 DNA sequence: TGTGCCAGCTGGCGGGGGGGAGGCGAGACCCAGTACTTC.

The gene calls are TRBV10-3 and TRBJ1-6; D is unresolved. The CDR3 is made up of 16 amino acids. The germline gives CDR1 ENHRY, CDR2 SYGVKD. V was cut by 0 bases and J by 7 bases, with 13 bases left in between. The CDR3 here is CAISESRVMKNSPLHF. The CDR3 coding sequence is TGTGCCATCAGTGAGTCGAGGGTCATGAAAAATTCACCCCTCCACTTT.

The chain links TRBV4-3 to TRBJ1-3; TRBD1 aligns across 9 bases. The germline V gene has CDR1 LGHNA and CDR2 YSLEER. J gave up 0 bases and V 1 base, and 7 bases lay outside the gene matches. The CDR3 runs to 18 residues. CDR3 loop: CASSQGLGTGFSGNTIYF. The CDR3, as DNA: TGCGCCAGCAGCCAAGGTTTGGGGACAGGGTTCTCTGGAAACACCATATATTTT.

In this sample, this clone turned up a few times. The chain employs TRBV4-1 and TRBJ1-2; D remains ambiguous. CDR1 and CDR2 from the germline V gene are MGHRA and YSYEKL. The V and J ends lost 0 bases and 4 bases respectively, with 18 bases between them. The CDR3 extends over 17 amino acids. CDR3 in DNA: TGCGCCAGCAGCCAAGATCGGGTCGGCTTGGGTGCCTATGGCTACACCTTC. This sequence encodes CASSQDRVGLGAYGYTF.

The chain has TRBV2 and TRBJ1-1; D remains ambiguous. Trimming took off 7 bases at V and 3 bases at J, with 18 bases between the two ends. CDR3 length: 15 residues. Germline lookup yields CDR1 SNHLY and CDR2 FYNNEI. The CDR3 loop is CASIKTLIFDTEAFF. Written as DNA, the CDR3 is TGTGCCAGCATCAAGACACTGATTTTTGACACTGAAGCTTTCTTT.

The chain links TRBV27 to TRBJ2-1; 7 bases map to TRBD1. J gave up 4 bases and V 5 bases, and 8 bases lay outside the gene matches. The CDR3 has 15 residues. Germline values: CDR1 MNHEY, CDR2 SMNVEV (reference sequence). CDR3 sequence: CASSRDRAGYNEQFF. The CDR3 DNA is TGTGCCAGCAGTCGAGACAGGGCTGGATACAATGAGCAGTTCTTC.

The J gene is TRBJ1-2, the V gene TRBV19; TRBD1 is a possible D gene (5 bases). Trimming left V 3 bases short and J 4 bases short, with 12 bases between. The germline V gene has CDR1 LNHDA and CDR2 SQIVND (reference sequence). CDR3 length: 14 residues. The DNA for the CDR3 is TGTGCCAGTAGTATTATAGGGGCCGGCTATGGCTACACCTTC. It is translated as CASSIIGAGYGYTF.

The chain is built from TRBV5-1 and TRBJ2-5; D gene uncertain. This CDR3 comprises 13 residues. CDR1 and CDR2 from the germline V gene are SGHRS and YFSETQ. V lost 0 bases, J lost 5 bases, and 8 bases lay in between. This CDR3 is CASSLADTETQYF. CDR3 bases: TGCGCCAGCAGCTTGGCCGACACCGAGACCCAGTACTTC.

The rearrangement joins TRBV27 to TRBJ2-7; 7 nucleotides match TRBD1. This CDR3 has 16 residues. Germline trimming cut 5 bases from V and 1 base from J; bases unmatched to any gene: 11. Germline CDR1 reads MNHEY; CDR2 reads SMNVEV (reference sequence). The CDR3: CASSLAGTDLSYEQYF. Written as DNA, the CDR3 is TGTGCCAGCAGTCTAGCCGGGACAGACCTTTCCTACGAGCAGTACTTC.